One and the same sample provided the 10 T cell receptor beta chains below, sequenced in a study of T-cell memory formation after mild COVID-19. TCRdb ran MiXCR on the 5' RACE reads and lists one entry per CDR3 protein. This sample has 500,000 to 600,000 distinct CDR3 sequences, with about 20% found just once. The source material was PBMCs or a T cell subset sorted from them (not recorded which). These receptor sequences come from an adult woman who had mild COVID-19 (a few samples of this study predate the infection). Cell type and time point are not known.

The gene calls are TRBV12-3 or TRBV12-4 and TRBJ2-1; 10 nucleotides line up with TRBD1. V was pared by 8 bases and J by 4 bases, with 11 bases of the junction left unmatched. The CDR3 totals 16 residues. CDR3: CASGGLGGQGYNEQFF. DNA of the CDR3: TGTGCCAGCGGGGGACTGGGGGGACAGGGGTACAATGAGCAGTTCTTC.

There are a few counts of this clonotype. The chain links TRBV4-1 to TRBJ2-1; D not certain. The V end was cut by 1 base, the J end by 4 bases, with 8 bases between. Germline CDR1 reads MGHRA; CDR2 reads YSYEKL. The CDR3 has 14 amino acids. CDR3 nucleotides: TGCGCCAGCAGCCAAGGTCAGAGATACAATGAGCAGTTCTTC. Amino acids: CASSQGQRYNEQFF.

V usage is TRBV6-5 and J usage is TRBJ2-2, with D unresolved. V was trimmed by 7 bases and J by 9 bases, leaving 12 bases between them. The CDR3 extends over 12 amino acids. Germline CDR1 is MNHEY and CDR2 is SVGAGI. CDR3 protein: CASMTGARELFF. CDR3 DNA sequence: TGTGCCAGCATGACCGGTGCAAGGGAGCTGTTTTTT.

The chain is built from TRBV20-1 and TRBJ2-1; D gene ambiguous. Germline V CDR1 and CDR2: DFQATT, SNEGSKA (reference sequence). V lost 3 bases and J lost 9, with 18 bases in between. This CDR3 has 14 amino acids. The CDR3 bases are TGCAGTGCTAGTCCGAGAAACCTACAATTTGAGCAGTTCTTC. It encodes CSASPRNLQFEQFF.

The CDR3 region is CATSDWRGPSTDTQYF. In nucleotides, the CDR3 is TGTGCCACCAGTGATTGGAGGGGGCCAAGCACAGATACGCAGTATTTT. V usage is TRBV24-1 and J usage is TRBJ2-3; TRBD1 is a possible D gene (7 bases). Germline loops: CDR1 KGHDR, CDR2 SFDVKD. The CDR3 is made up of 16 amino acids. Between the trimmed V and J ends, which lost 2 bases and 0 bases, there was a span of 11 bases.

In its sample, this clonotype was seen a few times. The chain has TRBV9 and TRBJ2-1, with 13 positions matching TRBD2. Germline V lookup: CDR1 SGDLS, CDR2 YYNGEE. With V trimmed by 4 bases and J by 13 bases, 8 bases remained unmatched. The CDR3 spans 14 residues. CDR3 nucleotides: TGTGCCAGCAGCCCAAGGACTAGCGGGAGCGAACAGTTCTTC. Protein sequence: CASSPRTSGSEQFF.

Only a few counts were recorded for this clonotype. This chain connects TRBV6-1 to TRBJ1-3; D unresolved. The CDR3 is 14 amino acids. Germline V gene data show CDR1 as MNHNS and CDR2 as SASEGT. V was cut by 4 bases and J by 0 bases, with 7 bases left in between. The CDR3 sequence is CASSVGYSGNTIYF. CDR3 bases: TGTGCCAGCAGTGTCGGCTACTCTGGAAACACCATATATTTT.

This clonotype was picked up one time. The CDR3 here is CATSDRTSGRRTGELFF. CDR3 coding DNA: TGTGCCACCAGTGATCGGACTAGCGGGAGAAGGACCGGGGAGCTGTTTTTT. The J gene is TRBJ2-2, the V gene TRBV24-1, with 13 bases fitting TRBD2. Per germline, CDR1 KGHDR and CDR2 SFDVKD. CDR3 length: 17 residues. V lost 3 bases to trimming and J lost 5 bases; unmatched junction nucleotides: 5.

This clonotype was seen a few times. This chain uses TRBV4-2 with TRBJ1-1; 8 bases map to TRBD1. The CDR3 contains 15 residues. Germline values: CDR1 LGHNA, CDR2 YNFKEQ. J lost 1 base, V lost 3 bases, and 4 bases had no gene match. The CDR3 region has the DNA TGTGCCAGCAGCCACAGCAGGGGGCCGAACACTGAAGCTTTCTTT. Encoded protein: CASSHSRGPNTEAFF.

This clonotype came up a few times. The rearrangement uses TRBV12-3 or TRBV12-4 and TRBJ1-5, with D uncertain. CDR3 size: 14 residues. V shed 1 base and J shed 7 bases, with 11 bases lying between them. Written as DNA, the CDR3 is TGTGCCAGCAGTTTAGTTTCCGGGGTCCAGCCCCAGCATTTT. Amino acid sequence: CASSLVSGVQPQHF.